These T cell receptor beta chains were read from a single sample in a study of T cells in Graves' hyperthyroidism and ophthalmopathy. MiXCR, applied by TCRdb to the multiplex PCR reads, yields one record per CDR3 protein. This sample has some 500,000 distinct CDR3 sequences; about 16% occur once, and the top ten carry 25% to 30%. The sequencing sample was made of blood. These receptors were taken from a woman younger than 45 with Graves' ophthalmopathy. Each CDR3 is given with its conserved first and last residue. The D gene is left open where the match is weak. Clone size is stated in some rows and not others, as once, few, many or a class when expanded.

>.|TRBJ2-5|many|TRBV7-8
TGTGCCAGCAGCTTAGCTACGGGCGAGACCCAGTACTTC
CASSLATGETQYF
>TRBD1|TRBJ1-2|few|TRBV10-3
TGTGCCATCAGCGACAGGGGAGGAGGCTACACCTTC
CAISDRGGGYTF
>TRBD1|TRBJ1-5|.|TRBV19
TGTGCCAGTAATAGACAGGGGACTCAGCCCCAGCATTTT
CASNRQGTQPQHF
>.|TRBJ2-7|.|TRBV13
TGTGCCAGCAGCTTCCCGGCAGTTGGCTACGAGCAGTACTTC
CASSFPAVGYEQYF
>.|TRBJ2-1|.|TRBV27
TGTGCCAGCAGTTTCATGGGAGAGAATGAGCAGTTCTTC
CASSFMGENEQFF
>TRBD2|TRBJ2-3|many|TRBV7-9
TGTGCCAGCAGCTTACCAGCGGGAGGCACAGATACGCAGTATTTT
CASSLPAGGTDTQYF
>TRBD2|TRBJ2-3|many|TRBV20-1
TGCAGTGCTAGAGCGGGAGGGAGCACAGATACGCAGTATTTT
CSARAGGSTDTQYF
>TRBD2|TRBJ2-7|few|TRBV20-1
TGCAGTGTAGGATTTCCACTAGCGTGGCGGAGCTCCTACGAGCAGTACTTC
CSVGFPLAWRSSYEQYF
>TRBD2|TRBJ2-1|many|TRBV12-3/TRBV12-4
TGTGCCAGCAGTTCGGGACTAGCGGGAGTAGGGGAGCAGTTCTTC
CASSSGLAGVGEQFF
>.|TRBJ2-5|.|TRBV6-1
TGTGCCAGCAGTACCCCAGGGGTTGGAGAGACCCAGTACTTC
CASSTPGVGETQYF
>.|TRBJ1-1|many|TRBV20-1
TGCAGTGCTACCTTACAGGGAAGGAACACTGAAGCTTTCTTT
CSATLQGRNTEAFF
>TRBD1|TRBJ2-7|many|TRBV29-1
TGCAGCGTTGAAGATCATCGCCCCGACAGGGGGCGCGAGCAGTACTTC
CSVEDHRPDRGREQYF
>.|TRBJ1-3|.|TRBV7-2
TGTGCCAGCAACCCGACTGTTTACTCTGGAAACACCATATATTTT
CASNPTVYSGNTIYF
>TRBD1|TRBJ1-5|many|TRBV12-3/TRBV12-4
TGTGCCAGCAGTCAGACAGGGGGCAATCAGCCCCAGCATTTT
CASSQTGGNQPQHF
>.|TRBJ1-5|few|TRBV19
TGTGCCAGTAGTCTCCAGGGAAATAGCAATCAGCCCCAGCATTTT
CASSLQGNSNQPQHF
>TRBD1|TRBJ2-1|many|TRBV28
TGTGCCAGCAGTTTTGGGGACAGGTTCTACAATGAGCAGTTCTTC
CASSFGDRFYNEQFF
>.|TRBJ1-4|few|TRBV7-3
TGTGCCAGCAGCTTAAACCCGAATGAAAAACTGTTTTTT
CASSLNPNEKLFF
>.|TRBJ2-1|.|TRBV7-3
TGTGCCAGCAGCTTAAGTCCTAGCCGTCGCTCCCTAATACACAATGAGCAGTTCTTC
CASSLSPSRRSLIHNEQFF
>TRBD2|TRBJ2-7|few|TRBV15
TGTGCCACCAGCAACGGAGCGGGAGTAATCACCTACGAGCAGTACTTC
CATSNGAGVITYEQYF
>.|TRBJ2-4|.|TRBV2
TGTGCCAGCAGTGAACGGCAGGGTAGGGCCAAAAACATTCAGTACTTC
CASSERQGRAKNIQYF
>.|TRBJ2-1|few|TRBV18
TGTGCCAGCTCACGGGGTGAAAACAATGAGCAGTTCTTC
CASSRGENNEQFF
>.|TRBJ1-5|once|TRBV2
TGTGCCAGCAGTGAATCTGTGGACAATCAGCCCCAGCATTTT
CASSESVDNQPQHF
>.|TRBJ2-3|.|TRBV2
TGTGCCAGCAGTCCCCCGGGGTGGAAGGCAGATACGCAGTATTTT
CASSPPGWKADTQYF
>.|TRBJ2-1|many|TRBV20-1
TGCAGTGCTAGAGGGGGGACCTACAATGAGCAGTTCTTC
CSARGGTYNEQFF
>.|TRBJ1-1|.|TRBV7-9
TGTGCCAGCAGCTTGTTGGCCACTGAAGCTTTCTTT
CASSLLATEAFF
>.|TRBJ2-7|many|TRBV18
TGTGCCAGCTCACCTTCGGACTTCTACGAGCAGTACTTC
CASSPSDFYEQYF
>.|TRBJ2-7|few|TRBV6-2/TRBV6-3
TGTGCCAGCAGCTCCTCTATATACGAGCAGTACTTC
CASSSSIYEQYF
>TRBD1|TRBJ2-1|.|TRBV3-1
TGTGCCAGCAGCCAGACCGGGACAGGGGCGTTCTTC
CASSQTGTGAFF
>.|TRBJ1-6|few|TRBV28
TGTGCCAGCAGTTCAGGGGATTCACCCCTCCACTTT
CASSSGDSPLHF
>TRBD1|TRBJ1-1|.|TRBV12-3/TRBV12-4
TGTGCCAGCAGTTTGGGACAGGCCCGGTGGGCTTTCTTT
CASSLGQARWAFF
>.|TRBJ2-7|.|TRBV2
TGTGCCAGCAGTGATGGTTGGGGTTACGAGCAGTACTTC
CASSDGWGYEQYF
>.|TRBJ1-1|many|TRBV30
TGTGCCTCCGCCCCCTCGGGGAGCACTGAAGCTTTCTTT
CASAPSGSTEAFF
>TRBD2|TRBJ2-1|.|TRBV6-1
TGTGCCAGCAATCGCACTAGCGGGATTTCGGATGAGCAGTTCTTC
CASNRTSGISDEQFF
>TRBD1|TRBJ1-2|many|TRBV28
TGTGCCAGCAGTTATGGACAGGGGGCCAGCTACACCTTC
CASSYGQGASYTF
>TRBD1|TRBJ2-5|few|TRBV10-3
TGTGCCATCAGTGAGTCGACCAGGGATATACCAGTTAGGGGGCGTCCAGGGCAAGAGACCCAGTACTTC
CAISESTRDIPVRGRPGQETQYF
>TRBD1|TRBJ1-1|.|TRBV7-2
TGTGCCAGCAGCTTACTCCGGGACAGTAAAAGCATGAACACTGAAGCTTTCTTT
CASSLLRDSKSMNTEAFF
>TRBD2|TRBJ2-1|many|TRBV2
TGTGCCAGCAGACCCGCTCTAGCGGGGATGCCACAGTTCTTC
CASRPALAGMPQFF
>TRBD1|TRBJ2-2|.|TRBV4-1
TGCGCCAGCAGCCAGCTACCGGGACAGGGAAGAACCGGGGAGCTGTTTTTT
CASSQLPGQGRTGELFF
>TRBD1|TRBJ1-5|many|TRBV28
TGTGCCAGCAGCCCCAGGGGGCCTATCCCCTATAGCAATCAGCCCCAGCATTTT
CASSPRGPIPYSNQPQHF
>TRBD2|TRBJ2-3|many|TRBV5-1
TGCGCCAGCAGCTCCGCTAGCGGGAGAGGCACAGATACGCAGTATTTT
CASSSASGRGTDTQYF
>.|TRBJ2-3|many|TRBV6-1
TGTGCCAGCAGTTACAACGGGAGAGGGATGGATACGCAGTATTTT
CASSYNGRGMDTQYF
>.|TRBJ2-7|many|TRBV3-1
TGTGCCAGCAGCTCGGACATTCAAAAGCAGTACTTC
CASSSDIQKQYF
>TRBD1|TRBJ1-2|.|TRBV3-1
TGTGCCAGCAGCCAAGGGACAGGGGACTTTAGGGCGGACTATGGCTACACCTTC
CASSQGTGDFRADYGYTF
>.|TRBJ2-7|many|TRBV7-2
TGTGCCAGCAGCTTGGGACACGGCGACGAGCAGTACTTC
CASSLGHGDEQYF
>.|TRBJ1-5|.|TRBV30
TGTGCCTGGAGTGAGGGCGGGACGTTTTATTATAGCAATCAGCCCCAGCATTTT
CAWSEGGTFYYSNQPQHF
>.|TRBJ2-7|few|TRBV10-1
TGCGCCAGCAGTCAAGGGTCGGGCTCCTACGAGCAGTACTTC
CASSQGSGSYEQYF
>.|TRBJ2-1|few|TRBV5-5
TGTGCCAGCAGCTTGGAGGCCCCCTATACCGTCTCCTACAATGAGCAGTTCTTC
CASSLEAPYTVSYNEQFF
>TRBD1|TRBJ2-7|few|TRBV10-1
TGCGCCAGCAGTCCCCAAGGTTCAGGGGGCGAGCAGTACTTC
CASSPQGSGGEQYF
>.|TRBJ1-5|many|TRBV4-1
TGCGCCAGCAGCCAAGATAGGTTGGTCCGGAATCAGCCCCAGCATTTT
CASSQDRLVRNQPQHF
>.|TRBJ2-5|many|TRBV7-2
TGTGCCAGCAGCCCTCGCCGCCTCCACAACCAGATAGAGACCCAGTACTTC
CASSPRRLHNQIETQYF
>.|TRBJ1-5|many|TRBV7-9
TGTGCCAGCAGCTTAGCGACGGGTAATCAGCCCCAGCATTTT
CASSLATGNQPQHF
>TRBD1|TRBJ2-1|few|TRBV9
TGTGCCAGCAGCGTACGTCTTGGACAGGGGACGTATGAGCAGTTCTTC
CASSVRLGQGTYEQFF
>.|TRBJ1-1|many|TRBV11-3
TGTGCCAGCAGCTTAGGAAAGGATTTCATGAACACTGAAGCTTTCTTT
CASSLGKDFMNTEAFF
>.|TRBJ2-3|few|TRBV2
TGTGCCGGCAGTGGGGGACCCCCAGCTGGAGATACGCAGTATTTT
CAGSGGPPAGDTQYF